One and the same sample provided the 8 T cell receptor beta chains below, sequenced in a study of identical twins. Via MiXCR, TCRdb re-called the 5' RACE reads, giving one row per CDR3 protein. Here the sample spans about 660,000 distinct CDR3 sequences, more than 6.5% being singletons. The sample also formed part of further work on yellow fever vaccine responses in identical twins.

Material: PBMCs. The receptors come from a woman in her late teens or twenties in good health.

In this sample, this clonotype turned up a few times. This rearrangement joins TRBV5-8 to TRBJ2-1, with D possibly TRBD1 on 6 matching bases. The CDR3 consists of 16 residues. Germline V gives CDR1 SGHTS, CDR2 YDEGEE. With 0 bases removed from V and 6 bases from J, the gap between germline ends came to 16 bases. The CDR3 region has the DNA TGTGCCAGCAGCTTGGTAACCAGGGGAAAAAGCAATGAGCAGTTCTTC. It translates to CASSLVTRGKSNEQFF.

This clonotype has a handful of counts. CDR3 DNA sequence: TGTGCCAGCAGTCCGGGACGAGGGTTGTCGGGGGACACCATATATTTT. Its protein product is CASSPGRGLSGDTIYF. V and J are TRBV12-3 or TRBV12-4 and TRBJ1-3; D might be TRBD1 (5 bases). The CDR3 runs to 16 residues. V lost 5 bases and J lost 8, with 22 bases in between.

The rearrangement joins TRBV11-2 to TRBJ2-7, with TRBD1 matching 7 bases. The CDR3 is 15 residues long. Germline CDR1 reads SGHAT; CDR2 reads FQNNGV. V trimming: 6 bases; J trimming: 3 bases; junction bases outside the gene matches: 11. The CDR3 sequence: CASRRDREPHYEQYF. DNA of the CDR3: TGTGCCAGCAGACGTGACAGGGAACCCCACTACGAGCAGTACTTC.

The chain uses TRBV4-3 and TRBJ2-3, with TRBD2 matching 8 bases. The V gene's germline CDR1 is LGHNA and CDR2 YSLEER. The length of the CDR3 is 18 residues. V shed 2 bases and J 4 bases; nucleotides not matched to a gene: 14. The CDR3 nucleotides are TGCGCCAGCAGCCAATTCCTTTCCCTACGGGAGGGATCAGATACGCAGTATTTT. This codes for CASSQFLSLREGSDTQYF.

This clonotype was counted a few times. V gene TRBV28 combines with J gene TRBJ2-3, with 12 bases identical to TRBD1. The V gene end was trimmed by 2 bases and the J gene end by 2 bases; junction bases not matched to a gene: 8. Germline values: CDR1 MDHEN, CDR2 SYDVKM. The CDR3 consists of 18 residues. The CDR3 DNA is TGTGCCAGCAGTTTAGGGACAGGGGGCCTGAAAAACACAGATACGCAGTATTTT. As protein: CASSLGTGGLKNTDTQYF.

The table lists this clonotype with many counts. J is TRBJ2-1 and V is TRBV5-1; TRBD1 might be the D (6 bases). Trimming pared 0 bases from V and 7 bases from J, leaving 11 bases between. Germline V gives CDR1 SGHRS, CDR2 YFSETQ. CDR3 length equals 14 residues. CDR3 residues: CASSLGTGPNEQFF. CDR3 in DNA: TGCGCCAGCAGCTTGGGAACAGGGCCAAATGAGCAGTTCTTC.

This clonotype has more than one count but fewer than ten. CDR3 region: CASSQDLEFNEQFF. CDR3 bases: TGCGCCAGCAGCCAAGATTTAGAATTTAATGAGCAGTTCTTC. The V and J genes are TRBV5-1 and TRBJ2-1; no reliable D call. This CDR3 region has 14 residues. From germline, CDR1 is SGHRS and CDR2 YFSETQ. Trimming left V 4 bases short and J 7 bases short, with 15 bases between.

This clonotype was detected a few times. The chain is built from TRBV28 and TRBJ2-4; 9 bases match TRBD1. From germline, CDR1 is MDHEN and CDR2 SYDVKM. CDR3 length: 16 residues. The V segment lost 5 bases and the J segment 8 bases; nucleotides outside the gene matches: 13. CDR3 nucleotides: TGTGCCAGCAGTCCGAGGACAGGGGAGGTTATATACATTCAGTACTTC. Translation: CASSPRTGEVIYIQYF.